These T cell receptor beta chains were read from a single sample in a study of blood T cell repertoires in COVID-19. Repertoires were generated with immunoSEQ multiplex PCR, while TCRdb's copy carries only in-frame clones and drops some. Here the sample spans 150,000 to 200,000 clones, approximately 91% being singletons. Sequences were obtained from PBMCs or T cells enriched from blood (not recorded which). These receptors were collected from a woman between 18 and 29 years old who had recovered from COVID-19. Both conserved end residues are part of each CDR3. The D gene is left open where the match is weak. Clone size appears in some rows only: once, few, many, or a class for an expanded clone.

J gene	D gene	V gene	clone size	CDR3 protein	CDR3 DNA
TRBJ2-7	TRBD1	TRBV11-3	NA	CASSLDTSGQVYYEQYF	TGTGCCAGCAGCTTAGATACGTCGGGACAGGTCTACTACGAGCAGTACTTC
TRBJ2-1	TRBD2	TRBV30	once	CAWGHSGSIAYNEQFF	TGTGCCTGGGGGCACAGCGGGAGTATAGCCTACAATGAGCAGTTCTTC
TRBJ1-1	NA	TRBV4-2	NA	CASSQGIGGTEAFF	TGTGCCAGCAGCCAAGGGATCGGGGGCACTGAAGCTTTCTTT
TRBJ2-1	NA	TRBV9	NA	CASSVGQTNEQFF	TGTGCCAGCAGCGTAGGGCAGACAAATGAGCAGTTCTTC
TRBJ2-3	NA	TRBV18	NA	CASSPRTLTDTQYF	TGTGCCAGCTCACCGCGTACTCTCACAGATACGCAGTATTTT
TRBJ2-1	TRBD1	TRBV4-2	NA	CASSQDEGGQESSYNEQFF	TGTGCCAGCAGCCAAGATGAGGGGGGACAGGAAAGCTCCTACAATGAGCAGTTCTTC
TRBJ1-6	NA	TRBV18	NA	CASSPQQGSGSPLHF	TGTGCCAGCTCACCGCAACAGGGTTCCGGTTCACCCCTCCACTTT
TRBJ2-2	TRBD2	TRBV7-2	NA	CASSFTSGSPAGELFF	TGTGCCAGCAGCTTCACTAGCGGGAGTCCGGCCGGGGAGCTGTTTTTT
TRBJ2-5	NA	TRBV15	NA	CATSRDIETQYF	TGTGCCACCAGCAGAGATATAGAGACCCAGTACTTC
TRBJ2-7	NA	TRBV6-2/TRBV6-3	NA	CASSYAALSYEQYF	TGTGCCAGCAGTTACGCGGCTCTCTCCTACGAGCAGTACTTC
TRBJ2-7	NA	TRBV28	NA	CASSTRLGEQYF	TGTGCCAGCAGTACCCGCCTCGGGGAGCAGTACTTC
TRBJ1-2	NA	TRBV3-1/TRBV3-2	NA	CASSQGNWGDGYTF	TGTGCCAGCAGCCAAGGAAATTGGGGGGATGGCTACACCTTC
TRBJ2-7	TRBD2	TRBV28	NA	CASILAGGYEQYF	TGTGCCAGCATCTTAGCGGGAGGTTACGAGCAGTACTTC
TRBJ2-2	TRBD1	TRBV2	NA	CAGTLDRDTGELFF	TGTGCCGGAACACTAGACAGGGACACCGGGGAGCTGTTTTTT
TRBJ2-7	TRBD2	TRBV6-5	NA	CASGRGGTYEQYF	TGTGCCAGCGGAAGGGGAGGGACCTACGAGCAGTACTTC
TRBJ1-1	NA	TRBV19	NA	CASSIGGNTEAFF	TGTGCCAGTAGTATAGGAGGAAACACTGAAGCTTTCTTT
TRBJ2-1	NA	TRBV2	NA	CASSEGGLEQFF	TGTGCCAGCAGTGAGGGTGGGCTTGAGCAGTTCTTC